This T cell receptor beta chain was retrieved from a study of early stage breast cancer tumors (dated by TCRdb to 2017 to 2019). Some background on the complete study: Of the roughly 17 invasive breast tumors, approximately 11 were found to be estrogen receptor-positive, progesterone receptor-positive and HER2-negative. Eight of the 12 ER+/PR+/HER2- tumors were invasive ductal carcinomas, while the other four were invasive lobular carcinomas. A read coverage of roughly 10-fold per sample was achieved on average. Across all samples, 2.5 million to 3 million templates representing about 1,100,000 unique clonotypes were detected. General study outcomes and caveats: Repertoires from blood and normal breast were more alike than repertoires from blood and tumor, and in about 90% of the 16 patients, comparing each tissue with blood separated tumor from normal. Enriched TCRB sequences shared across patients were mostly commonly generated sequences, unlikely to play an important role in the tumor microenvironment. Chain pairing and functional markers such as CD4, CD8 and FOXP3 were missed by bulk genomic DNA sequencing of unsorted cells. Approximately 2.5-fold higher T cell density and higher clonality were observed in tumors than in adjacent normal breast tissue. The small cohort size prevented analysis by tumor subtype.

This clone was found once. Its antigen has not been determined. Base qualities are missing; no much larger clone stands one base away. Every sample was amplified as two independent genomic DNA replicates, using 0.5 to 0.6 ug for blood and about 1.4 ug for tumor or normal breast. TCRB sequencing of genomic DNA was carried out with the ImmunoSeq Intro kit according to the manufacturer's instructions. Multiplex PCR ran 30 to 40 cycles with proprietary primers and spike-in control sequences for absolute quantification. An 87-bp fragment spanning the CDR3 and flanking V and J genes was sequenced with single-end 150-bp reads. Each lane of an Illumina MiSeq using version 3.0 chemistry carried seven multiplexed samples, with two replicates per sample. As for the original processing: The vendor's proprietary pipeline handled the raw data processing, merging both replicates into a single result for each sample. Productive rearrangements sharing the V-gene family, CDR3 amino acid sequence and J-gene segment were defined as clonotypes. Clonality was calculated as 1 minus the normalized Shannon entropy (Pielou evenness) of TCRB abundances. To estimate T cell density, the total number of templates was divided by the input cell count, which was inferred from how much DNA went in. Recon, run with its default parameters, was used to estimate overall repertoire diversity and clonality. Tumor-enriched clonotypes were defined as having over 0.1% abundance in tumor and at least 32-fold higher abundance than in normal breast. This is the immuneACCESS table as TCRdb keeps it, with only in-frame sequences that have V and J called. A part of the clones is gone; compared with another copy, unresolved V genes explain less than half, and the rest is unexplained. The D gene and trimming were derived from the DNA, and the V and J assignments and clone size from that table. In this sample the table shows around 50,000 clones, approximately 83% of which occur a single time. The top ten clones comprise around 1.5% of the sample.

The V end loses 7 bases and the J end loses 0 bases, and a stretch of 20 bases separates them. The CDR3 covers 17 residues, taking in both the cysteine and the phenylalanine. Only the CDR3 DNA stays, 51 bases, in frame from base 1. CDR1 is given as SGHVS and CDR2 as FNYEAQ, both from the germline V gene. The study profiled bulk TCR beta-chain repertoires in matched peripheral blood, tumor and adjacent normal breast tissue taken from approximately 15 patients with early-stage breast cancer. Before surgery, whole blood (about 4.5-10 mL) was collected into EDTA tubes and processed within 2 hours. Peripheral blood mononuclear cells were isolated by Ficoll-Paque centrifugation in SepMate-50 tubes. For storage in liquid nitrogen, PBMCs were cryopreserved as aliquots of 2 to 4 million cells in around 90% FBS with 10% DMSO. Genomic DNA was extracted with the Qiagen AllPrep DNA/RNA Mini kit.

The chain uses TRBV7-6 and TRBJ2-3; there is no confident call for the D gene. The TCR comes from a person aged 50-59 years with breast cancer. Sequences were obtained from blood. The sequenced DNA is TGTGCCAGCACCTTCCGCTCCTCTTTCAGAAGCACAGATACGCAGTATTTT. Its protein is CASTFRSSFRSTDTQYF. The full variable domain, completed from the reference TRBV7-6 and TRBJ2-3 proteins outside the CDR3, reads GAGVSQSPRYKVTKRGQDVALRCDPISGHVSLYWYRQALGQGPEFLTYFNYEAQQDKSGLPNDRFSAERPEGSISTLTIQRTEQRDSAMYRCASTFRSSFRSTDTQYFGPGTRLTVL.